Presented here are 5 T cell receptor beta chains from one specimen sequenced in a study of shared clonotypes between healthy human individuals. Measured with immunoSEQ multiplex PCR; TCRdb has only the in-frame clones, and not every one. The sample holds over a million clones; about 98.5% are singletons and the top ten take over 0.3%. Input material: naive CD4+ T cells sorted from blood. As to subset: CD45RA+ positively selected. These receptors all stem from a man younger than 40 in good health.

CDR3 in amino acids: CASSPRGLAGADTQYF. In DNA, the CDR3 is TGTGCCAGCTCACCTCGGGGACTAGCGGGAGCAGATACGCAGTATTTT. This chain uses TRBV18 with TRBJ2-3; 14 bases align to TRBD2. The V gene end was trimmed by 3 bases and the J gene end by 4 bases; junction bases not matched to a gene: 3. Germline assignment: CDR1 KGHSH and CDR2 LQKENI. This CDR3 comprises 16 residues.

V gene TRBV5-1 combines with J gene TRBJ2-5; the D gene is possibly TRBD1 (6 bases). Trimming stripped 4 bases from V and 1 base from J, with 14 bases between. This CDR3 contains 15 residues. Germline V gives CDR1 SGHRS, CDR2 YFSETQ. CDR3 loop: CASSSTGTTQETQYF. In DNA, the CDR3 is TGCGCCAGCAGCAGTACAGGGACAACCCAAGAGACCCAGTACTTC.

The CDR3 DNA reads TGTGCCAGTAGTATTGTTGTGGGGAATGAGCAGTTCTTC. This gives the protein CASSIVVGNEQFF. The J gene is TRBJ2-1, the V gene TRBV19; unclear D gene. This CDR3 has 13 amino acids. CDR1 LNHDA and CDR2 SQIVND come from the germline V gene (reference sequence). V was clipped by 3 bases and J by 7 bases, with 10 bases between them.

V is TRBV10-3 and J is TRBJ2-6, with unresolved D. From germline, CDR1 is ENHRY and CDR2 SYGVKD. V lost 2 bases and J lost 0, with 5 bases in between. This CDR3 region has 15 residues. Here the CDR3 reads CAISERVSGANVLTF. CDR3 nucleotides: TGTGCCATCAGTGAGAGGGTCTCTGGGGCCAACGTCCTGACTTTC.

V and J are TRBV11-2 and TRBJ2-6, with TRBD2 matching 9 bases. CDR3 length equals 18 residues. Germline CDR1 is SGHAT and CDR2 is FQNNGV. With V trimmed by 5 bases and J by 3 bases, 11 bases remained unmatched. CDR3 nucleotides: TGTGCCAGCAGCCCGATTCGGCGGGAGGGCCGTGGGGCCAACGTCCTGACTTTC. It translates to CASSPIRREGRGANVLTF.